What follows are 18 T cell receptor beta chains derived from one specimen sequenced in a study of cytomegalovirus exposure and HLA in healthy donors. It was with 60 Vbeta and 13 Jbeta primers that the PCR ran. Some clones are missing from TCRdb's copy, which holds only in-frame ones; the method was immunoSEQ multiplex PCR. The profile shows about 120,000 clones, 80% of them singletons. Sequenced material: PBMCs. The source of these receptors is a female donor in good health and CMV-seropositive.

This chain uses TRBV30 with TRBJ2-1; TRBD1 agrees at 9 bases. Germline assignment: CDR1 GTSNPN and CDR2 SVGIG (reference sequence). Trimming cost V 2 bases and J 7 bases; bases outside gene matches: 6. The CDR3 contains 14 residues. The CDR3 sequence: CAWSHGTGWNEQFF. The DNA of the CDR3 is TGTGCCTGGAGTCATGGGACAGGGTGGAATGAGCAGTTCTTC.

DNA of the CDR3: TGCAGCGTCTGCCAACTAGCGGGGGGCCGCTCCTACAATGAGCAGTTCTTC. Protein sequence: CSVCQLAGGRSYNEQFF. The V and J genes are TRBV29-1 and TRBJ2-1; TRBD2 agrees at 12 bases. The CDR3 is made up of 17 amino acids. Per the germline V gene, CDR1 is SQVTM and CDR2 is ANQGSEA. V trimming: 6 bases; J trimming: 0 bases; junction bases outside the gene matches: 9.

The CDR3 is CASSFILGQGNTEAFF. Here the CDR3 DNA reads TGTGCCAGCAGCTTCATTTTGGGACAGGGAAACACTGAAGCTTTCTTT. The chain links TRBV5-5 to TRBJ1-1; 9 bases fit TRBD1. The CDR3 is made up of 16 amino acids. Germline CDR1 reads SGHKS; CDR2 reads YYEKEE (reference sequence). J was trimmed by 2 bases and V by 2 bases; bases with no gene match: 7.

The V gene is TRBV4-3, the J gene TRBJ2-1; 11 nucleotides line up with TRBD2. V dropped 8 bases and J dropped 2; count of bases not matched to a gene: 5. The germline gives CDR1 LGHNA, CDR2 YSLEER. The CDR3 runs to 15 residues. CDR3 residues: CASSTSGGTYNEQFF. DNA of the CDR3: TGCGCCAGCTCAACTAGCGGGGGAACCTACAATGAGCAGTTCTTC.

The chain couples TRBV6-6 to TRBJ1-1; 8 positions match TRBD1. CDR1 and CDR2 (germline): MNHNY, SVGAGI (reference sequence). V gave up 5 bases and J gave up 4 bases; unmatched junction bases: 9. The CDR3 has 15 residues. DNA of the CDR3: TGTGCCAGCAGTCCTATCCGGGACAGGTCCACTGAAGCTTTCTTT. Encoded protein: CASSPIRDRSTEAFF.

This clone was recorded a few times. The rearrangement joins TRBV7-8 to TRBJ2-3, with D unclear. Germline V lookup: CDR1 SGHVS, CDR2 FQNEAQ. V lost 1 base to trimming and J lost 4 bases, with 9 bases between them. The CDR3 is 14 amino acids. For the CDR3, the DNA is TGTGCCAGCAGCTTAGATTGGAGCGCAGATACGCAGTATTTT. Encoded protein: CASSLDWSADTQYF.

In DNA, the CDR3 is TGTGCCTGGAGTGTCCAGGGCAACGAGCAGTACTTC. This codes for CAWSVQGNEQYF. The V gene is TRBV30, the J gene TRBJ2-7, with D perhaps TRBD1 (5 bases). Per germline, CDR1 GTSNPN and CDR2 SVGIG (reference sequence). CDR3 size: 12 residues. Trimming removed 0 bases at V and 5 bases at J, with 8 bases between.

The chain links TRBV27 to TRBJ1-2, with no clear D. Per the germline V gene, CDR1 is MNHEY and CDR2 is SMNVEV (reference sequence). Trimming stripped 6 bases from V and 0 bases from J, with 8 bases between. The CDR3 extends over 13 amino acids. In DNA form, the CDR3 reads TGTGCCAGCAGCCCGACACCTAACTATGGCTACACCTTC. This translates into CASSPTPNYGYTF.

The chain recombines TRBV5-4 with TRBJ1-2; 9 bases map to TRBD1. The J segment lost 0 bases and the V segment lost 4 bases, leaving 4 bases of the junction unmatched. The germline V gene has CDR1 SGHNT and CDR2 YYREEE (reference sequence). The CDR3 runs 15 residues. CDR3 residues: CASSPRTGANYGYTF. CDR3 sequence (DNA): TGTGCCAGCAGCCCCCGGACAGGGGCTAACTATGGCTACACCTTC.

The chain links TRBV6-6 to TRBJ2-1, with 13 positions matching TRBD2. This CDR3 contains 15 residues. Losses at the gene ends were 5 bases for V and 6 bases for J; bases not matched to a gene: 4. Germline values: CDR1 MNHNY, CDR2 SVGAGI (reference sequence). Here the CDR3 reads CASSLLAGGTNEQFF. CDR3 sequence (DNA): TGTGCCAGCAGTCTACTAGCGGGGGGGACCAATGAGCAGTTCTTC.

In this sample, this clone turned up once. The rearrangement uses TRBV7-9 and TRBJ2-1; TRBD2 might be the D (6 bases). This CDR3 region has 15 residues. The V end was cut by 3 bases, the J end by 5 bases, with 14 bases between. Germline-derived CDR1 and CDR2 are SEHNR and FQNEAQ (reference sequence). The CDR3 is CASSFREVGNNEQFF. The DNA of the CDR3 is TGTGCCAGCAGCTTCAGGGAGGTTGGCAACAATGAGCAGTTCTTC.

V gene TRBV5-6 combines with J gene TRBJ1-4; D unresolved. The CDR3 is made up of 14 amino acids. From germline, CDR1 is SGHDT and CDR2 YYEEEE. The V gene lost 4 bases and the J gene lost 8 bases, with 15 bases spanning the gap. As DNA, the CDR3 is TGTGCCAGCAGCCCCGGAGGAACGGGGGAAAAACTGTTTTTT. It specifies CASSPGGTGEKLFF.

Only one count was recorded for this clone. The V gene is TRBV18, the J gene TRBJ1-2, with a possible D match to TRBD1 (6 bases). V was trimmed by 0 bases and J by 8 bases, leaving 19 bases between them. The CDR3 has 16 residues. Germline V gives CDR1 KGHSH, CDR2 LQKENI. The CDR3 sequence is CASSPPLGQGLVGYTF. The CDR3 nucleotides read TGTGCCAGCTCACCACCGCTGGGGCAGGGGTTGGTCGGCTACACCTTC.

This chain uses TRBV7-2 with TRBJ2-5; 12 bases are shared with TRBD1. The germline V gene has CDR1 SGHTA and CDR2 FQGNSA. Trimming took 1 base from V and 5 from J; bases not matched to a gene: 8. The CDR3 runs 17 residues. CDR3 nucleotide sequence: TGTGCCAGCAGCTTAGTGGGGGACAGGGGGCGTCGGGAGACCCAGTACTTC. Its protein is CASSLVGDRGRRETQYF.

The CDR3 sequence is CASSVRGQGASETQYF. CDR3 coding DNA: TGTGCCAGCAGCGTCCGCGGACAGGGGGCATCCGAGACCCAGTACTTC. The chain has TRBV9 and TRBJ2-5; the match to TRBD1 covers 11 bases. Germline lookup yields CDR1 SGDLS and CDR2 YYNGEE. V shed 2 bases and J 5 bases; nucleotides not matched to a gene: 8. This CDR3 is built from 16 residues.

This clone was observed a handful of times. In DNA form, the CDR3 reads TGTGCCAGCAGCCCTACGACAGGGGTTAACGGGGAGCTGTTTTTT. This translates into CASSPTTGVNGELFF. The chain recombines TRBV7-7 with TRBJ2-2; 8 bases map to TRBD1. The CDR3 covers 15 residues. The germline CDR1 and CDR2 sequences are SSHAT and FNYEAQ (reference sequence). V lost 5 bases and J lost 7; bases outside the gene matches: 9.

The chain is built from TRBV27 and TRBJ2-3; no firm D call. Trimming took off 0 bases at V and 5 bases at J, with 12 bases between the two ends. The CDR3 is 15 amino acids. The germline gives CDR1 MNHEY, CDR2 SMNVEV (reference sequence). The CDR3, as DNA: TGTGCCAGCAGTTTATCGATACAGTTCTTAGATACGCAGTATTTT. Translated: CASSLSIQFLDTQYF.

CDR3: CASSRPQGLTEAFF. The CDR3, as DNA: TGTGCCAGCAGCCGTCCCCAGGGGTTGACTGAAGCTTTCTTT. The V gene is TRBV13, the J gene TRBJ1-1; possibly TRBD1 for D (6 bases). The CDR3 has 14 residues. The germline V gene has CDR1 PRHDT and CDR2 FYEKMQ (reference sequence). Deletions cut 5 bases from V and 5 bases from J, with 15 bases between.